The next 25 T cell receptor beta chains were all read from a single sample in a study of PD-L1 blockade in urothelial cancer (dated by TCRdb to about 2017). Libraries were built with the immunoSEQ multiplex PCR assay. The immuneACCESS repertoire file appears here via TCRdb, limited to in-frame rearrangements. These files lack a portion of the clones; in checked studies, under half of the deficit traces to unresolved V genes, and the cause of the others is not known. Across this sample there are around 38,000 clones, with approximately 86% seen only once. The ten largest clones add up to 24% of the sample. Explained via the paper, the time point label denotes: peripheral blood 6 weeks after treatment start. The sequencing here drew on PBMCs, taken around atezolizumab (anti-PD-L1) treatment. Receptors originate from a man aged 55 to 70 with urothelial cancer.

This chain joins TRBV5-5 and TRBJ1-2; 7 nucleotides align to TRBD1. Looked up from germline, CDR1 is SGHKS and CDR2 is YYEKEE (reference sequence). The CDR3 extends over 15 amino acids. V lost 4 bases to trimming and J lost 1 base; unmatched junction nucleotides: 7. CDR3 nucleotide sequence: TGTGCCAGCAGCGTCGGACAGGCCTATAACTATGGCTACACCTTC. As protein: CASSVGQAYNYGYTF.

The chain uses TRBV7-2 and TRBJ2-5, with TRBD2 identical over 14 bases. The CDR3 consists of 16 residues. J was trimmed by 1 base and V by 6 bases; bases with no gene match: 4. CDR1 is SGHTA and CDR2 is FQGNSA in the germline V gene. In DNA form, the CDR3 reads TGTGCCAGCAGAAGGACTAGCGGGGGGTTCCAAGAGACCCAGTACTTC. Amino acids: CASRRTSGGFQETQYF.

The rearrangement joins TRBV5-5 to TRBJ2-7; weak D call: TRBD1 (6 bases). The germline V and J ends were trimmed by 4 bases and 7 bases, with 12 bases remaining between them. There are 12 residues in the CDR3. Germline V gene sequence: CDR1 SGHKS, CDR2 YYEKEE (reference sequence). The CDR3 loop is CASSQQGREQYF. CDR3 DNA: TGTGCCAGCAGCCAACAGGGTCGGGAGCAGTACTTC. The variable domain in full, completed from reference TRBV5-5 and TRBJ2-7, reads DAGVTQSPTHLIKTRGQQVTLRCSPISGHKSVSWYQQVLGQGPQFIFQYYEKEERGRGNFPDRFSARQFPNYSSELNVNALLLGDSALYLCASSQQGREQYFGPGTRLTVT.

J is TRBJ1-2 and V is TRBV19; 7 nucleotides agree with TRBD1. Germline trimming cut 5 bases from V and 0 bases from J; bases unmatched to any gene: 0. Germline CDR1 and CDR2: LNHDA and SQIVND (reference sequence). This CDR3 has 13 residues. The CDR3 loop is CASSQGANYGYTF. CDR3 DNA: TGTGCCAGTAGTCAGGGGGCTAACTATGGCTACACCTTC. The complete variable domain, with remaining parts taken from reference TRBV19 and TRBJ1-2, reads DGGITQSPKYLFRKEGQNVTLSCEQNLNHDAMYWYRQDPGQGLRLIYYSQIVNDFQKGDIAEGYSVSREKKESFPLTVTSAQKNPTAFYLCASSQGANYGYTFGSGTRLTVV.

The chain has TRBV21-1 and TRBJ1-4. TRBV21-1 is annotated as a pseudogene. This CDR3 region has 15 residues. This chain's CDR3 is CASSPRGPANEKLFF. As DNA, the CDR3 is TGTGCCAGCAGCCCCCGAGGGCCAGCTAATGAAAAACTGTTTTTT.

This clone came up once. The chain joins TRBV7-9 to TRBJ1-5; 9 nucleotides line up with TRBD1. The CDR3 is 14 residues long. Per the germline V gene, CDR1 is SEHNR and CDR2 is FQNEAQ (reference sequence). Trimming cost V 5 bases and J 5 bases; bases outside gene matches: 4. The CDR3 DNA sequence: TGTGCCAGCAGCCCGGACAGGGGCGATCAGCCCCAGCATTTT. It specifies CASSPDRGDQPQHF.

The CDR3, as DNA: TGCGCCAGCAGCTTCAGGGGGGAAGAGACCCAGTACTTC. Translated, it gives CASSFRGEETQYF. V is TRBV5-1 and J is TRBJ2-5; D perhaps matches TRBD1 (7 bases). The CDR3 length is 13 residues. Trimming took 2 bases from V and 3 from J, leaving 8 bases between them. The germline V gene encodes CDR1 SGHRS and CDR2 YFSETQ. Combining the CDR3 with reference TRBV5-1 and TRBJ2-5 gives the whole variable domain KAGVTQTPRYLIKTRGQQVTLSCSPISGHRSVSWYQQTPGQGLQFLFEYFSETQRNKGNFPGRFSGRQFSNSRSEMNVSTLELGDSALYLCASSFRGEETQYFGPGTRLLVL.

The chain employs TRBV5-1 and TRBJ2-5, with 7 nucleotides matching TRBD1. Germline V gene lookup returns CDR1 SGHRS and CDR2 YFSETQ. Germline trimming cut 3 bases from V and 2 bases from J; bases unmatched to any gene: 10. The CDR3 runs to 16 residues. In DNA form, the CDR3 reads TGCGCCAGCAGCTACGGACAGGTAGGGGGACAAGAGACCCAGTACTTC. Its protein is CASSYGQVGGQETQYF.

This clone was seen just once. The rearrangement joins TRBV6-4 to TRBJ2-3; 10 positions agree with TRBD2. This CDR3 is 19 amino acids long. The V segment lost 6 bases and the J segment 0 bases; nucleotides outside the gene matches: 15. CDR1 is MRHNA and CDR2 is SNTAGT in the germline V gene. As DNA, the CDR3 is TGTGCCAGCAGGGGACCTCTAGCGGGGGCGACTACTAGCACAGATACGCAGTATTTT. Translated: CASRGPLAGATTSTDTQYF.

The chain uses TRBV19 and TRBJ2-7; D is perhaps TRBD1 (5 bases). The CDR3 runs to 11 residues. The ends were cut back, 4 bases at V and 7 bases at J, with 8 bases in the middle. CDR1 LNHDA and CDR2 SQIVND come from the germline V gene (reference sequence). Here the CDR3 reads CASSTHREQYF. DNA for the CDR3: TGTGCCAGTAGTACCCACAGGGAGCAGTACTTC.

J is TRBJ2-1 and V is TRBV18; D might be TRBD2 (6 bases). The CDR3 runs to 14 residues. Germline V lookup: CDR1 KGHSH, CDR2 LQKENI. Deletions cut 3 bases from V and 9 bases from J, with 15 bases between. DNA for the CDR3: TGTGCCAGCTCACCGGGGGGTAGCGCAACTGAGCAGTTCTTC. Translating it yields CASSPGGSATEQFF.

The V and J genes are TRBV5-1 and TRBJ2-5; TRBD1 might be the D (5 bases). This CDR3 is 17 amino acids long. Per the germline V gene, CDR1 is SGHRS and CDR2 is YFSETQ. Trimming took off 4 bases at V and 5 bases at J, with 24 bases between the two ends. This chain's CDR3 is CASSLPPGAGMGETQYF. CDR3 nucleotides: TGCGCCAGCAGCCTCCCCCCTGGGGCAGGGATGGGGGAGACCCAGTACTTC. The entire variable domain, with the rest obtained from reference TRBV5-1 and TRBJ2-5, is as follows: KAGVTQTPRYLIKTRGQQVTLSCSPISGHRSVSWYQQTPGQGLQFLFEYFSETQRNKGNFPGRFSGRQFSNSRSEMNVSTLELGDSALYLCASSLPPGAGMGETQYFGPGTRLLVL.

CDR3 sequence reads: CASSVRENTEAFF. The CDR3 bases are TGTGCCAGCAGCGTCCGGGAGAACACTGAAGCTTTCTTT. The V gene is TRBV7-3, the J gene TRBJ1-1; D remains ambiguous. Trimming left V 5 bases short and J 1 base short, with 8 bases between. Per germline, CDR1 SGHTA and CDR2 FQGTGA. The CDR3 is 13 residues long. The full variable domain, with the rest looked up from reference TRBV7-3 and TRBJ1-1, is GAGVSQTPSNKVTEKGKYVELRCDPISGHTALYWYRQSLGQGPEFLIYFQGTGAADDSGLPNDRFFAVRPEGSVSTLKIQRTERGDSAVYLCASSVRENTEAFFGQGTRLTVV.

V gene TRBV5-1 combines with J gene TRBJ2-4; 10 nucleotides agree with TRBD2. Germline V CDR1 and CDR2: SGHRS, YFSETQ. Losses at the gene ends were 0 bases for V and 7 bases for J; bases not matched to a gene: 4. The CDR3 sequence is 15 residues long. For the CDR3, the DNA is TGCGCCAGCAGCTTGGGTACTAGCGGGGTTAACATTCAGTACTTC. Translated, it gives CASSLGTSGVNIQYF.

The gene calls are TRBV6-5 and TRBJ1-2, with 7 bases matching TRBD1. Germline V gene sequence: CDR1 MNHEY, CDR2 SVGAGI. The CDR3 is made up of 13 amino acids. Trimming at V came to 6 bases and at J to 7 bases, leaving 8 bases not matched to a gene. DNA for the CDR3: TGTGCCAGCAGCCAAACAGGGGTCCTTGGCTACACCTTC. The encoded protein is CASSQTGVLGYTF.

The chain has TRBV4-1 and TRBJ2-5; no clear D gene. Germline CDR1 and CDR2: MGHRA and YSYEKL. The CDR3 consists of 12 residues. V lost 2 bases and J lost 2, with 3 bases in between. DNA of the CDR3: TGCGCCAGCAGCCAACAGCAAGAGACCCAGTACTTC. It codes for CASSQQQETQYF.

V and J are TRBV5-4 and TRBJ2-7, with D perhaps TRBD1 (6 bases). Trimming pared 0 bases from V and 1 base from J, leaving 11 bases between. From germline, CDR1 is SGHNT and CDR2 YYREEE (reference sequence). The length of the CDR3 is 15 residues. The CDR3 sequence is CASSLGNQGSYEQYF. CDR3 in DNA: TGTGCCAGCAGCTTGGGGAACCAGGGGTCCTACGAGCAGTACTTC.

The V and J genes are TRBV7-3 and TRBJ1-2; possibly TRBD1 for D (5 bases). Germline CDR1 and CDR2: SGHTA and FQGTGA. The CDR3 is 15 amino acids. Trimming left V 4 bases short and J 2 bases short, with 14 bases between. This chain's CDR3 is CASSSPGTLNYGYTF. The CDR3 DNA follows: TGTGCCAGCAGCTCTCCAGGGACTTTAAACTATGGCTACACCTTC.

CDR3 coding DNA: TGTGCCAGCAGGGCGGTCACCGGGGAGCTGTTTTTT. Encoded protein: CASRAVTGELFF. V and J are TRBV6-5 and TRBJ2-2; D remains ambiguous. Germline V lookup: CDR1 MNHEY, CDR2 SVGAGI. V was shortened by 6 bases and J by 4 bases, with 6 bases between the two germline ends. This CDR3 spans 12 amino acids.

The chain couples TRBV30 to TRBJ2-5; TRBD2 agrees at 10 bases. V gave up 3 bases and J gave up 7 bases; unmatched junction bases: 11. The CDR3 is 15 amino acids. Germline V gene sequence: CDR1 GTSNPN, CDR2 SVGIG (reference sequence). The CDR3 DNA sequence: TGTGCCTGGAGCCGCCATCTAGCGGGGGAGGGGACCCAGTACTTC. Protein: CAWSRHLAGEGTQYF. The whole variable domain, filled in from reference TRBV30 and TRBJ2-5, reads SQTIHQWPATLVQPVGSPLSLECTVEGTSNPNLYWYRQAAGRGLQLLFYSVGIGQISSEVPQNLSASRPQDRQFILSSKKLLLSDSGFYLCAWSRHLAGEGTQYFGPGTRLLVL.

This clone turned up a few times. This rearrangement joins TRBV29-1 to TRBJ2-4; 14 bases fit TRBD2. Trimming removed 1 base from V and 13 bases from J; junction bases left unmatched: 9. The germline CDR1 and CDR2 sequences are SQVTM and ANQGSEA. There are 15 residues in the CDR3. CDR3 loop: CSVEVGTSGRSPQYF. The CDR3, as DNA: TGCAGCGTTGAAGTCGGGACTAGCGGGAGAAGTCCACAGTACTTC.

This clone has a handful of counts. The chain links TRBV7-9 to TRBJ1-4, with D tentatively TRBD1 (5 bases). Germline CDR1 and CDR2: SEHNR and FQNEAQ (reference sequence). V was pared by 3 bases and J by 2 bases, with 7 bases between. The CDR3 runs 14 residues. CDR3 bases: TGTGCCAGCAGCTTGGGGGGTACTAATGAAAAACTGTTTTTT. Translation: CASSLGGTNEKLFF.

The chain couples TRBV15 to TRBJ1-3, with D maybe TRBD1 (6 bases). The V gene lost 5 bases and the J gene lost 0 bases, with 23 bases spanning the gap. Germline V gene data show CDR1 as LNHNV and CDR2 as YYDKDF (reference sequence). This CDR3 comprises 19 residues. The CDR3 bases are TGTGCCACCAGCCCGCGAGGGACACAGACTCCTCGCTCTGGAAACACCATATATTTT. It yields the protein CATSPRGTQTPRSGNTIYF.

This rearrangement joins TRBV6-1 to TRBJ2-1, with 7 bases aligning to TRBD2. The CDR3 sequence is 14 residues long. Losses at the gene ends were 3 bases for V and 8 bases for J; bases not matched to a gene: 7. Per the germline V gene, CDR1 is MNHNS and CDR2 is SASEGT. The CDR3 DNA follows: TGTGCCAGCAGTGATAGGAGCGGGGTCTATGAGCAGTTCTTC. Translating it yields CASSDRSGVYEQFF.

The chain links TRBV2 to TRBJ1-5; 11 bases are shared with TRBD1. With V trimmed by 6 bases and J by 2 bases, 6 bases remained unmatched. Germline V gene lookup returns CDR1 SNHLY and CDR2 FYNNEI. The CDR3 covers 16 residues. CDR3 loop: CASSEDRGLGNQPQHF. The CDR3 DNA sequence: TGTGCCAGCAGCGAGGACAGGGGGCTAGGCAATCAGCCCCAGCATTTT.